There are many counts of the clone carrying this TCR beta chain. Its cognate antigen is unknown. TCRdb passed the 5' RACE reads through MiXCR, listing each CDR3 protein once. The sample has around 130,000 distinct CDR3 sequences, about 7% seen once. This sample is part of a study of CD8 T cells in ankylosing spondylitis. Whole-study results and caveats: Past research had described some motif variants in reactive arthritis synovial fluid and blood. Seemingly characteristic of ankylosing spondylitis blood was a TCR beta motif consisting of several highly homologous variants.

CDR1 is SGHRS and CDR2 is YFSETQ in the germline V gene. This CDR3 is 16 amino acids long. V gave up 4 bases and J gave up 2 bases; unmatched junction bases: 4. This clonotype was sampled from a male donor with ankylosing spondylitis or in good health (not recorded which). V usage is TRBV5-1 and J usage is TRBJ2-2, with TRBD2 matching 11 bases. The sequenced sample consisted of blood, either unsorted or a sorted T cell fraction (not recorded which). CDR3 region: CASSLGLAVNTGELFF. CDR3 bases: TGCGCCAGCAGCCTGGGACTAGCGGTAAACACCGGGGAGCTGTTTTTT.